This T cell receptor (beta chain) appears in the sequencing data of a study of CD4+ T cells in melanoma (dated by TCRdb to between 2020 and 2023). With respect to the entire study: The study investigated neoantigen-specific CD4+ T cells in human melanoma.

Library generation was performed with the immunoSEQ multiplex PCR assay. TCRdb carries this immuneACCESS record with in-frame sequences only. Its versions omit some clonotypes, under half of them owing to an unresolved V gene in the studies checked, with the rest unexplained. Counted in this sample were some 4,000 clones; more than 70% of them appeared once. 9.5% to 12% of the sample goes to the ten largest clones. The donors were melanoma patients. After removal of 3 bases from V and 2 bases from J, the junction retains 5 bases not matched to a gene. The germline V gene supplies CDR1 MGHRA and CDR2 YSYEKL. From cysteine to phenylalanine, the CDR3 is 15 amino acids long. Kept here is only the CDR3 DNA, which spans 45 bases and is read in frame from base 1. Points on this clone: There is no known antigen for this receptor. Base qualities are not recorded, but no much larger clone differs from it by a single base.

Study-wide conclusions, independent of this receptor: Neoantigen-specific CD4+ T cells were reported to be correlated with the function of CD8+ T cells, macrophages and B cells. Diverse differentiation states were reported to be shown by neoantigen-specific CD4+ T cells in melanoma.

The material sequenced was tumor tissue. This chain is built from TRBV4-1 and TRBJ2-7; 9 bases in the middle match TRBD1. The receptor was isolated from a human donor with melanoma. CDR3 region: CASSHPGQGTYEQYF. The DNA sequence follows: TGCGCCAGCAGCCACCCGGGACAGGGTACCTACGAGCAGTACTTC.